This record covers a single T cell receptor beta chain. This entry belongs to a study of blood T cell repertoires in COVID-19. As originally analysed: Counts of nucleated cells, estimated from reference gene primer amplification, were obtained. Sequencing was performed with immunoSEQ multiplex PCR; in TCRdb, only in-frame clones are kept and a portion is missing. The V and J calls and the clone size are those of that table, but D and trimming were determined from the DNA. The repertoire has under 450,000 clones, over 75% of them found once; the top ten carry approximately 3%. This CDR3 has 11 amino acids. V shed 4 bases and J 10 bases; nucleotides not matched to a gene: 5. Germline CDR1 is DFQATT and CDR2 is SNEGSKA (reference sequence). Individuals aged about 18 to 100 years were recruited from about two dozen US areas. Researchers sorted participants into cohorts using their self-reported clinical history.

The sample comprised PBMCs or T cells enriched from blood (not recorded which). This clonotype was sampled from a woman aged 25-40 years who had recovered from COVID-19. V usage is TRBV20-1 and J usage is TRBJ1-1; 8 bases agree with TRBD1. CDR3 residues: CSAIQGVGAFF. The CDR3 nucleotides are TGCAGTGCTATACAGGGGGTCGGAGCTTTCTTT.